This entry describes one T cell receptor (beta chain). V lost 7 bases to trimming and J lost 3 bases; unmatched junction nucleotides: 8. Germline lookup yields CDR1 ENHRY and CDR2 SYGVKD. CDR3 size: 14 residues. The data stem from a study of cytomegalovirus exposure and HLA in healthy donors. Use of 60 Vbeta and 13 Jbeta primers characterized the PCR. Here immunoSEQ multiplex PCR was the method, and the copy in TCRdb shows in-frame clones only, minus some. The repertoire holds tens of thousands of clones, approximately 57% seen once, with roughly 6% in the top ten. This rearrangement joins TRBV10-3 to TRBJ1-1; 7 bases are a match to TRBD1. Sequenced: PBMCs. This TCR came from a woman between 25 and 40 years old in good health and CMV-seronegative. CDR3 bases: TGTGCCATCACCCTTGACAGGGATTACACTGAAGCTTTCTTT. Protein product: CAITLDRDYTEAFF.